Listed below are T cell receptor beta chains from one sample, sequenced in a study of radiotherapy plus CTLA-4 blockade in lung cancer. Profiling relied on immunoSEQ multiplex PCR, and the TCRdb table lists in-frame clones only, not all of them. The repertoire holds tens of thousands of clones, approximately 80% seen once, with around 2.5% in the top ten. The sequenced sample was peripheral blood, obtained from a patient treated with radiotherapy plus ipilimumab. The receptors derive from a human donor with non-small cell lung cancer whose response to radiotherapy plus ipilimumab could not be evaluated. Each CDR3 is given with its conserved first and last residue. A D gene is named only where the DNA matches it firmly. Size tells how often a clone was seen (once, few, many) or the class of an expanded clone, and some rows leave it out.

>TRBD2|TRBJ2-1|TRBV7-3|.
TGTGCCAGCAGCGCGACTAGCGGGGTCTACAATGAGCAGTTCTTC
CASSATSGVYNEQFF
>.|TRBJ2-1|TRBV7-2|.
TGTGCCAGCAGCTTAGGGCAGGGTTCCTACAATGAGCAGTTCTTC
CASSLGQGSYNEQFF
>.|TRBJ1-1|TRBV11-2|.
TGTGCCAGCAGCCAGCCCCTGGGCAGGAACACTGAAGCTTTCTTT
CASSQPLGRNTEAFF
>TRBD1|TRBJ1-2|TRBV5-1|.
TGCGCCAGCTCAGAGGGACAGCCATCCGACTATGGCTACACCTTC
CASSEGQPSDYGYTF
>TRBD1|TRBJ1-3|TRBV5-1|.
TGCGCCAGCAGCTTGGAACAGGGGTCCCCTAACACCATATATTTT
CASSLEQGSPNTIYF
>TRBD2|TRBJ2-2|TRBV7-2|.
TGTGCCAGCAGCCTACTTAGCGGGACGTCGAACACCGGGGAGCTGTTTTTT
CASSLLSGTSNTGELFF
>.|TRBJ1-3|TRBV30|.
TGTGCCTGGAGTGTACGGTGGGGCGAGGCGAGCTCTGGAAACACCATATATTTT
CAWSVRWGEASSGNTIYF
>.|TRBJ2-1|TRBV27|.
TGTGCCAGCACACGACTCGTCTCCGGGGAGAGGTCTGAGCAGTTCTTC
CASTRLVSGERSEQFF
>TRBD1|TRBJ2-3|TRBV9|once
TGTGCCAGCAGCACCGACAGGGTTAGCACAGATACGCAGTATTTT
CASSTDRVSTDTQYF
>TRBD2|TRBJ2-1|TRBV27|.
TGTGCCAGCAGCGTCAAGCCGGGACTAGCGACTATCGAGCAGTTCTTC
CASSVKPGLATIEQFF
>TRBD2|TRBJ2-2|TRBV5-1|.
TGCGCCAGCAGCTGGACTAGCGGGGGGGCCGGGGAGCTGTTTTTT
CASSWTSGGAGELFF
>.|TRBJ1-2|TRBV30|.
TGTGCCTGGAGTGTAGCGGTTCGGCTCACCTTC
CAWSVAVRLTF
>.|TRBJ2-5|TRBV5-1|.
TGCGCCAGCAGCTTGTCGGCGGGAACAGAGACCCAGTACTTC
CASSLSAGTETQYF
>TRBD1|TRBJ2-7|TRBV6-5|.
TGTGCCAGCAGTTACTCGGCAGGGGGCGAGCAGTACTTC
CASSYSAGGEQYF
>.|TRBJ2-5|TRBV20-1|.
TGCAGTGCTACAGTCCAAGAGACCCAGTACTTC
CSATVQETQYF
>.|TRBJ1-5|TRBV2|.
TGTGCCAGCAGTCTTCAGGGATCTCAGCCCCAGCATTTT
CASSLQGSQPQHF
>TRBD2|TRBJ2-7|TRBV28|.
TGTGCCAGCAGTGGAGGACTAGCGGCCTCCTACGAGCAGTACTTC
CASSGGLAASYEQYF
>TRBD2|TRBJ2-3|TRBV6-5|once
TGTGCCAGCAGTGATAGCGGGGGGGCAGATACGCAGTATTTT
CASSDSGGADTQYF
>.|TRBJ2-1|TRBV5-4|few
TGTGCCAGCAGCTTGTTCGTATACAATGAGCAGTTCTTC
CASSLFVYNEQFF
>.|TRBJ1-5|TRBV5-6|.
TGTGCCAGCAGCTTGCTGGGACACCCTAGCAATCAGCCCCAGCATTTT
CASSLLGHPSNQPQHF
>.|TRBJ2-5|TRBV11-2|once
TGTGCCAGCAGCTTAGAGAGGCATCAGACCCAGTACTTC
CASSLERHQTQYF
>.|TRBJ1-2|TRBV28|.
TGTGCCAGCAGGCCAACACCGAACTATGGCTACACCTTC
CASRPTPNYGYTF
>.|TRBJ2-3|TRBV2|.
TGTGCCAGTAGATCCGGGGAGGGGACCCCAGGGGATTTT
CASRSGEGTPGDF
>.|TRBJ1-4|TRBV30|.
TGTGCCTGCCCCTTCGGAGGTAGTAATAATGAAAAACTGTTTTTT
CACPFGGSNNEKLFF
>TRBD2|TRBJ2-7|TRBV4-2|.
TGTGCCAGCAGCCAAGGAATCGGGGGGGCCGGCGAGCAGTACTTC
CASSQGIGGAGEQYF
>.|TRBJ1-2|TRBV7-9|once
TGTGCCAGCAGCTTGGGTGACCTGGGCCAGTATGGCTACACCTTC
CASSLGDLGQYGYTF
>TRBD1|TRBJ1-5|TRBV28|.
TGTGCCAGCAGGCGGACAGGACGGCTATATAGCAATCAGCCCCAGCATTTT
CASRRTGRLYSNQPQHF
>.|TRBJ2-5|TRBV6-1|.
TGTGCCAGCAATAGGGGGAATCAAGAGACCCAGTACTTC
CASNRGNQETQYF
>.|TRBJ1-4|TRBV28|.
TGTGCCAGCAGTATGGGGGGGAGTCGGGAAAAACTGTTTTTT
CASSMGGSREKLFF
>TRBD1|TRBJ1-5|TRBV27|few
TGTGCCAGCAGTCTACTAGGACAGGGACGGCCCAATCAGCCCCAGCATTTT
CASSLLGQGRPNQPQHF
>TRBD2|TRBJ2-1|TRBV7-3|once
TGTGCCAGCAGCTTCACGGGGGGCTCCTACAATGAGCAGTTCTTC
CASSFTGGSYNEQFF
>TRBD1|TRBJ2-7|TRBV7-2|.
TGTGCCAGCAGCTTAACCGGGACAGGGTTGTCCTACGAGCAGTACTTC
CASSLTGTGLSYEQYF
>TRBD2|TRBJ2-7|TRBV6-6|.
TGTGCCAGCAGTCCCTCGGGGGGGCAGAACGAGCAGTACTTC
CASSPSGGQNEQYF
>.|TRBJ1-4|TRBV7-2|.
TGTGCCAGCAGCTCAAACGCCGCCACAGGGCTGTGGGAAAAACTGTTTTTT
CASSSNAATGLWEKLFF
>TRBD1|TRBJ2-5|TRBV28|.
TGTGCCAGCACTCGATCGGGACAGGGTGTGGAGACCCAGTACTTC
CASTRSGQGVETQYF
>TRBD1|TRBJ1-1|TRBV6-5|.
TGTGCCAGCAGATGGGACAGGGGGCGACGGGCTTTCTTT
CASRWDRGRRAFF
>TRBD1|TRBJ2-3|TRBV9|once
TGTGCCAGCAGCGCCACAGGGGGCTTGGCCACAGATACGCAGTATTTT
CASSATGGLATDTQYF
>.|TRBJ1-1|TRBV6-5|.
TGTGCCAGTTCGCCTGGGGGGTTTACAAACACTGAAGCTTTCTTT
CASSPGGFTNTEAFF
>TRBD2|TRBJ2-3|TRBV29-1|.
TGCAGCGTTGTGAAGCGGGGGGGCTCCACAGATACGCAGTATTTT
CSVVKRGGSTDTQYF
>.|TRBJ1-4|TRBV5-5|.
TGTGCCAGCAGCACCTTACAGGGCTTGGATGAAAAACTGTTTTTT
CASSTLQGLDEKLFF
>.|TRBJ2-2|TRBV7-2|.
TGTGCCAGCAGCCCCTATCACGCCGGGGAGCTGTTTTTT
CASSPYHAGELFF
>TRBD1|TRBJ2-7|TRBV28|.
TGTGCCAGCAGTTCGCACAGGGGGGACTCCTACGAGCAGTACTTC
CASSSHRGDSYEQYF
>TRBD2|TRBJ2-2|TRBV7-3|.
TGTGCCAGCAGCTTAGGGGGGGACCCCAGGACCGGGGAGCTGTTTTTT
CASSLGGDPRTGELFF
>.|TRBJ2-1|TRBV9|.
TGTGCCAGCAGCACGCCTGAGGGTGGAGGGAGACCCTACAATGAGCAGTTCTTC
CASSTPEGGGRPYNEQFF
>.|TRBJ1-1|TRBV6-6|few
TGTGCCAGCAGGGGGCCCCTGAACACTGAAGCTTTCTTT
CASRGPLNTEAFF
>.|TRBJ1-1|TRBV7-3|.
TGTGCCAGCAGCCCGAGGGAGGGGAACACTGAAGCTTTCTTT
CASSPREGNTEAFF
>TRBD2|TRBJ2-7|TRBV7-2|.
TGTGCCAGCAGCCTGGGACTAGCGGGAGGGGGCTGGGACGAGCAGTACTTC
CASSLGLAGGGWDEQYF
>.|TRBJ2-7|TRBV4-3|.
TGCGCCAGCAGCCAAGACCGACTGACGCTAACCTACGAGCAGTACTTC
CASSQDRLTLTYEQYF
>TRBD1|TRBJ1-2|TRBV9|few
TGTGCCAGCAGCGCCGGGACAGCCCCTCAATCCTTC
CASSAGTAPQSF
>TRBD2|TRBJ2-1|TRBV5-6|.
TGTGCCAGCAGCTACGAGCGGGGGGCCGATGAGCAGTTCTTC
CASSYERGADEQFF
>TRBD2|TRBJ2-7|TRBV5-1|.
TGCGCCAGCAGCTTAGGGACTACGGGAGAGCAGTACTTC
CASSLGTTGEQYF
>TRBD1|TRBJ1-2|TRBV6-6|few
TGTGCCAGCAGTACCGGGACAGATGGCTACACCTTC
CASSTGTDGYTF
>TRBD2|TRBJ2-1|TRBV6-5|.
TGTGCCAGCAGTTCCAAACTAGCGGAGTCCTACAATGAGCAGTTCTTC
CASSSKLAESYNEQFF
>.|TRBJ1-4|TRBV21-1|few
TGTGCCAGCAGCAAAGAAAGGTGCTTGGGCAGGGGGTTTTACGAAAAACTGTTTTTT
CASSKERCLGRGFYEKLFF
>.|TRBJ2-7|TRBV5-1|.
TGCGCCAGCAGCGGGCTTGGGGCGGCCTACGAGCAGTACTTC
CASSGLGAAYEQYF